The next 28 T cell receptor beta chains were all read from a single sample in a study of T cells in localized non-small cell lung cancer. Some clones are missing from TCRdb's copy, which holds only in-frame ones; the method was immunoSEQ multiplex PCR. This table has just under 30,000 clones, 80% to 90% appearing once. Specimen: peripheral blood, collected before any cancer treatment. Receptors were obtained from a woman between 35 and 70 years old with stage I lung adenocarcinoma.

This chain links TRBV27 with TRBJ2-2; 10 bases are shared with TRBD2. This CDR3 is 17 amino acids long. Germline CDR1 and CDR2: MNHEY and SMNVEV (reference sequence). V was clipped by 6 bases and J by 4 bases; unmatched bases: 11. CDR3 in DNA: TGTGCCAGCAGCTACTTACCAGGACTAGCGGTCACCGGGGAGCTGTTTTTT. Translating gives CASSYLPGLAVTGELFF.

This clone was recorded once. The rearrangement joins TRBV6-5 to TRBJ1-4; possible D gene TRBD1, 5 bases. Germline V gene lookup returns CDR1 MNHEY and CDR2 SVGAGI. Trimming cost V 8 bases and J 0 bases, with 10 bases left between them. This CDR3 region has 14 residues. CDR3 DNA sequence: TGTGCCAGCCAGGGCCTCGCAACTAATGAAAAACTGTTTTTT. Translating it yields CASQGLATNEKLFF.

The V call is TRBV19, the J call TRBJ2-1; 8 bases match TRBD2. CDR3 size: 14 residues. J was trimmed by 5 bases and V by 2 bases; bases with no gene match: 2. Germline CDR1 LNHDA, CDR2 SQIVND (reference sequence). The CDR3 nucleotides are TGTGCCAGTAGTATATGGCGGGGGGACAATGAGCAGTTCTTC. Translation gives CASSIWRGDNEQFF.

The CDR3 DNA reads as TGTGCCAGCAGTCAGGGGACGGGCTATGGCTACACCTTC. Its translation is CASSQGTGYGYTF. The V and J genes are TRBV27 and TRBJ1-2; D might be TRBD1 (6 bases). The CDR3 is 13 residues long. Germline V gives CDR1 MNHEY, CDR2 SMNVEV (reference sequence). V was trimmed by 5 bases and J by 4 bases, leaving 11 bases between them.

The chain uses TRBV29-1 and TRBJ1-5; D not certain. The CDR3 is 10 amino acids. Germline CDR1 and CDR2: SQVTM and ANQGSEA. Trimming took off 7 bases at V and 6 bases at J, with 7 bases between the two ends. The CDR3 here is CSDHVQPQHF. The CDR3 DNA follows: TGCAGCGACCACGTTCAGCCCCAGCATTTT. The entire variable domain, with the rest obtained from reference TRBV29-1 and TRBJ1-5, is as follows: SAVISQKPSRDICQRGTSLTIQCQVDSQVTMMFWYRQQPGQSLTLIATANQGSEATYESGFVIDKFPISRPNLTFSTLTVSNMSPEDSSIYLCSDHVQPQHFGDGTRLSIL.

The CDR3 nucleotides read TGCGCCAGCAGCTTGCGGGGTGTCGGTGAAAAACTGTTTTTT. It translates to CASSLRGVGEKLFF. J is TRBJ1-4 and V is TRBV5-1; D gene ambiguous. CDR3 size: 14 residues. V lost 1 base and J 7 bases, leaving 11 bases between the germline ends. The V gene's germline CDR1 is SGHRS and CDR2 YFSETQ. The full variable domain, completed using reference TRBV5-1 and TRBJ1-4, is KAGVTQTPRYLIKTRGQQVTLSCSPISGHRSVSWYQQTPGQGLQFLFEYFSETQRNKGNFPGRFSGRQFSNSRSEMNVSTLELGDSALYLCASSLRGVGEKLFFGSGTQLSVL.

The chain is built from TRBV2 and TRBJ1-2; D is possibly TRBD1 (5 bases). CDR1 and CDR2 (germline): SNHLY, FYNNEI. V shed 6 bases and J shed 7 bases, with 18 bases lying between them. CDR3 length: 14 residues. This CDR3 reads CASSWGGSAGGYTF. In DNA form, the CDR3 reads TGTGCCAGCAGCTGGGGGGGGTCCGCGGGTGGCTACACCTTC.

The CDR3 coding sequence is TGTGCCAGCAGTTACTCGATGGGGGAGACCCAGTACTTC. Its protein product is CASSYSMGETQYF. The chain carries TRBV6-5 and TRBJ2-5; no clear D gene. The CDR3 spans 13 residues. Between the trimmed V and J ends, which lost 0 bases and 5 bases, there was a span of 7 bases. CDR1 is MNHEY and CDR2 is SVGAGI in the germline V gene.

The CDR3 bases are TGCAGCGTTCGCGGGCAGGGGAACACTGAAGCTTTCTTT. This codes for CSVRGQGNTEAFF. The chain links TRBV29-1 to TRBJ1-1; D might be TRBD1 (5 bases). Per germline, CDR1 SQVTM and CDR2 ANQGSEA. The CDR3 totals 13 residues. V dropped 5 bases and J dropped 1 base, with 11 bases sitting between them.

V gene TRBV6-5 combines with J gene TRBJ2-5, with 10 bases fitting TRBD2. V was pared by 7 bases and J by 4 bases, with 9 bases of the junction left unmatched. Germline CDR1 is MNHEY and CDR2 is SVGAGI. The CDR3 is 15 amino acids. CDR3 loop: CASTQAGGPGETQYF. CDR3 sequence (DNA): TGTGCCAGCACCCAAGCGGGGGGGCCGGGAGAGACCCAGTACTTC.

This clone was seen just once. The genes are TRBV6-5 and TRBJ2-3, with D uncertain. The germline V and J ends were trimmed by 0 bases and 0 bases, with 1 base remaining between them. Germline V gives CDR1 MNHEY, CDR2 SVGAGI. The CDR3 has 13 residues. The CDR3 sequence: CASSYSSTDTQYF. CDR3 DNA sequence: TGTGCCAGCAGTTACTCGAGCACAGATACGCAGTATTTT.

This sequence joins TRBV29-1 and TRBJ2-4, with D possibly TRBD2 on 6 matching bases. The germline V gene has CDR1 SQVTM and CDR2 ANQGSEA. Between the trimmed V and J ends, which lost 1 base and 11 bases, there was a span of 15 bases. CDR3 length: 13 residues. CDR3: CSVEVRGMAVQYF. CDR3 DNA sequence: TGCAGCGTTGAAGTGCGGGGTATGGCGGTTCAGTACTTC.

This chain connects TRBV7-8 to TRBJ2-7; 7 bases agree with TRBD1. The V segment lost 4 bases and the J segment 1 base; nucleotides outside the gene matches: 10. CDR1 is SGHVS, CDR2 FQNEAQ, per germline. This CDR3 spans 16 amino acids. The CDR3 DNA sequence: TGTGCCAGCAGCTCGAGATTCGGGACAGATTCCTACGAGCAGTACTTC. Translation: CASSSRFGTDSYEQYF.

This sequence joins TRBV12-2 and TRBJ1-5; whether TRBD1, the table's D call, matches the DNA was not checked. TRBV12-2 is a pseudogene locus. The CDR3 has 19 amino acids. CDR3 protein: CASRLVWSGDSPSNQPQHF. The CDR3 DNA follows: TGTGCAAGTCGCTTAGTATGGTCAGGGGATTCTCCTAGCAATCAGCCCCAGCATTTT.

In its sample, this clone was seen a few times. The chain carries TRBV12-2 and TRBJ1-2. TRBV12-2 is assigned pseudogene status. CDR3 length: 16 amino acids. In nucleotides, the CDR3 is TGTGCAAGTCGCTTAGGTCGGGGCAGGCCCAACTATGGCTACACCTTC. As protein: CASRLGRGRPNYGYTF.

This clone was counted between two and nine times. The CDR3 region is CAISDSGGGETQYF. The CDR3 DNA sequence: TGTGCCATCAGTGATTCCGGCGGGGGGGAGACCCAGTACTTC. This chain uses TRBV10-3 with TRBJ2-5; TRBD2 agrees at 8 bases. The CDR3 has 14 amino acids. With 3 bases clipped from V and 5 bases from J, the junction kept 5 bases outside the gene matches. CDR1 is ENHRY and CDR2 is SYGVKD in the germline V gene.

J is TRBJ1-1 and V is TRBV18; D unclear. CDR1 and CDR2 from the germline V gene are KGHSH and LQKENI. The V end lost 0 bases, the J end lost 1 base, and 9 bases lay between the germline ends. The CDR3 length is 15 residues. The CDR3 reads CASSPPGNANTEAFF. In nucleotides, the CDR3 is TGTGCCAGCTCACCACCGGGCAATGCGAACACTGAAGCTTTCTTT.

The CDR3, as DNA: TGTGCCAGCAGGAACTCACAGGGGGCAACCCACGAGCAGTACTTC. This translates into CASRNSQGATHEQYF. V usage is TRBV6-5 and J usage is TRBJ2-7; 9 bases are shared with TRBD1. This CDR3 has 15 amino acids. Losses at the gene ends were 6 bases for V and 5 bases for J; bases not matched to a gene: 11. Germline V gene data show CDR1 as MNHEY and CDR2 as SVGAGI.

The chain combines TRBV18 with TRBJ2-3; D tentatively fits TRBD1 or TRBD2 (6 bases each). The CDR3 extends over 14 amino acids. CDR1 is KGHSH, CDR2 LQKENI, per germline. V was trimmed by 2 bases and J by 4 bases, leaving 10 bases between them. The CDR3 here is CASSPDGGPDTQYF. CDR3 DNA sequence: TGTGCCAGCTCACCAGACGGGGGCCCAGATACGCAGTATTTT.

This clone was recorded only once. V and J are TRBV18 and TRBJ2-3, with no clear D. Germline V lookup: CDR1 KGHSH, CDR2 LQKENI. V was shortened by 3 bases and J by 5 bases, with 21 bases between the two germline ends. The length of the CDR3 is 17 residues. The CDR3 coding sequence is TGTGCCAGCTCACCTTTGGGTCCTGGGATTCGAGGAGATACGCAGTATTTT. Translated: CASSPLGPGIRGDTQYF.

This chain links TRBV7-6 with TRBJ2-1; TRBD2 might be the D (5 bases). The CDR3 covers 15 residues. Deletions cut 6 bases from V and 2 bases from J, with 14 bases between. The germline gives CDR1 SGHVS, CDR2 FNYEAQ. The CDR3 reads CASSDKRITYNEQFF. The CDR3 coding sequence is TGTGCCAGCAGTGATAAGCGGATCACCTACAATGAGCAGTTCTTC.

The chain couples TRBV30 to TRBJ2-7, with D possibly matching TRBD2 (6 bases). Deletions cut 4 bases from V and 5 bases from J, with 18 bases between. Germline CDR1 is GTSNPN and CDR2 is SVGIG (reference sequence). CDR3 length equals 14 residues. The CDR3 DNA sequence: TGTGCCTGGATAGCGGAGGGAGTTAACCACGAGCAGTACTTC. It specifies CAWIAEGVNHEQYF.

The V and J genes are TRBV13 and TRBJ2-5; D is possibly TRBD1 (6 bases). Germline CDR1 and CDR2: PRHDT and FYEKMQ (reference sequence). The CDR3 contains 14 residues. Between the trimmed V and J ends, which lost 4 bases and 9 bases, there was a span of 18 bases. The CDR3 DNA is TGTGCCAGCAGCTCCGGACAGAGGCAGGGGCCCCAGTACTTC. It codes for CASSSGQRQGPQYF.

In its sample, this clone was seen once. The chain recombines TRBV5-1 with TRBJ2-5; D ambiguous. Germline V CDR1 and CDR2: SGHRS, YFSETQ. Trimming took off 2 bases at V and 3 bases at J, with 5 bases between the two ends. The CDR3 covers 12 residues. The CDR3 sequence: CASSFSEETQYF. As DNA, the CDR3 is TGCGCCAGCAGCTTCTCCGAAGAGACCCAGTACTTC.

This chain uses TRBV27 with TRBJ2-5, with a weak D call TRBD2 (7 bases). CDR3 length: 13 amino acids. Germline CDR1 and CDR2: MNHEY and SMNVEV (reference sequence). With 8 bases removed from V and 4 bases from J, the gap between germline ends came to 14 bases. This CDR3 reads CASRSGGRETQYF. The CDR3 DNA is TGTGCCAGCCGATCGGGGGGCCGAGAGACCCAGTACTTC.

J is TRBJ1-3 and V is TRBV9; no reliable D call. Trimming removed 0 bases from V and 4 bases from J, with 8 bases in between. This CDR3 comprises 14 residues. From germline, CDR1 is SGDLS and CDR2 YYNGEE. The CDR3 nucleotides are TGTGCCAGCAGCGTAGAGGCGTACGGAAACACCATATATTTT. This gives the protein CASSVEAYGNTIYF.

The chain employs TRBV4-1 and TRBJ1-2, with a tentative D call TRBD1 (5 bases). This CDR3 has 17 amino acids. V dropped 0 bases and J dropped 4 bases, with 18 bases sitting between them. Per germline, CDR1 MGHRA and CDR2 YSYEKL. CDR3 nucleotide sequence: TGCGCCAGCAGCCAAGATCTTAGGGGCAGGGTGGGCTATGGCTACACCTTC. Translation gives CASSQDLRGRVGYGYTF.

The rearrangement links TRBV13 to TRBJ2-7, with 16 bases aligning to TRBD2. With 0 bases clipped from V and 0 bases from J, the junction kept 2 bases outside the gene matches. Germline assignment: CDR1 PRHDT and CDR2 FYEKMQ (reference sequence). The CDR3 is made up of 18 amino acids. CDR3 coding DNA: TGTGCCAGCAGCTTAGGGGGACTAGCGGGAGGGCCCTCCTACGAGCAGTACTTC. It specifies CASSLGGLAGGPSYEQYF.